Following are 18 T cell receptor beta chains from one sample sequenced in a study of tissue T cells after allogeneic stem cell transplantation. Data came from immunoSEQ multiplex PCR; TCRdb stores just in-frame clones and leaves some out. Here the sample spans about 48,000 clones, about 73% being singletons. The sequenced sample consisted of sorted cells pooled from one or two spleens. Receptors originate from a pool of C57BL/6 mice in good health.

As concerns this clone: Germline and genes here are mouse. The sequenced part of the CDR3 DNA is TGTGCCTGGGCCGGGACTGGGGGTGCAGAAACGCTGTAT. Residues: CAWAGTGGAETLY. The entire CDR3 is CAWAGTGGAETLYF. This chain links TRBV31 with TRBJ2-3; the match to TRBD2 covers 10 bases. The read is 1 residue too short to cover the CDR3 end, so that end is filled in from the germline J gene. Trimming removed 5 bases from V and 1 base from J; junction bases left unmatched: 3. Germline CDR1 reads GKSSPN; CDR2 reads SITVG. The CDR3 is 14 amino acids. Looking up the rest from reference TRBV31 and TRBJ2-3 gives the full variable domain: AQTIHQWPVAEIKAVGSPLSLGCTIKGKSSPNLYWYWQATGGTLQQLFYSITVGQVESVVQLNLSASRPKDDQFILSTEKLLLSHSGFYLCAWAGTGGAETLYFGSGTRLTVL.

Concerning this clone: The listed genes are named as in mouse. Incomplete CDR3 DNA: TGTGCCAGCAGGGGGACGGCCGAAAGATTATTT. It is translated as CASRGTAERLF. The CDR3 in its entirety is CASRGTAERLFF. This rearrangement joins TRBV2 to TRBJ1-4, with D possibly TRBD1 on 5 matching bases. The read terminates 1 residue before the CDR3 end, so the remaining end is supplied by the germline J gene. Germline values: CDR1 LGHNA, CDR2 YSYQKL. The CDR3 has 12 residues. V shed 6 bases and J shed 7 bases, with 9 bases lying between them. Using reference TRBV2 and TRBJ1-4 for the parts outside the CDR3, the full variable domain is DPKIIQKPKYLVAVTGSEKILICEQYLGHNAMYWYRQSAKKPLEFMFSYSYQKLMDNQTASSRFQPQSSKKNHLDLQITALKPDDSATYFCASRGTAERLFFGHGTKLSVL.

Points on this clone: Gene and germline names: mouse. With the read ending 1 residue before the CDR3 end, the germline J gene is used to fill in that end. The genes are TRBV13-3 and TRBJ1-1; unclear D gene. Trimming took off 0 bases at V and 0 bases at J, with 6 bases between the two ends. The CDR3 spans 14 residues. CDR1 is NNHDY, CDR2 SYVADS, per germline. The covered CDR3 bases are TGTGCCAGCAGTGATGTTACAGCAAACACAGAAGTCTTC. As protein: CASSDVTANTEVF. The CDR3, in full, reads CASSDVTANTEVFF.

Note on this clone: The genes and germline here are from mouse. The read falls 1 residue short of the CDR3 end, and the missing part is taken from the germline J gene. The rearrangement links TRBV15 to TRBJ1-4, with 7 nucleotides matching TRBD1. Germline assignment: CDR1 SGHND and CDR2 FRSKSL. The ends lost 6 bases at V and 3 bases at J; junction bases unmatched: 4. The CDR3 is 14 amino acids. CDR3 residues: CASSPGQTNERLFF. The covered CDR3 bases are TGTGCCAGCAGCCCGGGACAGACCAACGAAAGATTATTT.

With respect to this clone: Genes and germline come from the mouse. The sequence runs out 1 residue before the end of the CDR3; the remainder is reconstructed from the germline J gene. The V gene is TRBV23, the J gene TRBJ2-7. Germline CDR1 is KGHTA and CDR2 is FQNQQP. The CDR3 sequence is 13 residues long. The sequenced CDR3 bases are TGCTCCAGCAGTCAATCGGGCTACTATGAACAGTAC. The encoded protein is CSSSQSGYYEQY. The CDR3, in full, reads CSSSQSGYYEQYF. The full variable domain, in which reference TRBV23 and TRBJ2-7 provide the parts outside the CDR3, is DAAVTQKPRYLIKMKGQEAEMKCIPEKGHTAVFWYQQKQSKELKFLIYFQNQQPLDQIDMVKERFSAVCPSSSLCSLGIRTCEAEDSALYLCSSSQSGYYEQYFGPGTRLTVL.

Turning to this clone: The gene symbols are mouse symbols. The read is 1 residue too short to cover the CDR3 end, so that end is filled in from the germline J gene. This chain uses TRBV19 with TRBJ1-2, with TRBD1 as a possible D gene (6 bases). Between the trimmed V and J ends, which lost 8 bases and 4 bases, there was a span of 15 bases. Germline lookup yields CDR1 FNHDT and CDR2 SITEND (reference sequence). CDR3 length: 13 amino acids. The CDR3: CARRQAPTSDYTF. The covered CDR3 bases are TGTGCCAGAAGACAGGCCCCCACCTCCGACTACACC.

As to this clone: Gene names denote mouse genes. The CDR3 end falls 1 residue outside the read, so it is completed with the germline J gene. The chain carries TRBV15 and TRBJ1-5; 8 nucleotides align to TRBD1. The CDR3 consists of 15 residues. Germline trimming cut 1 base from V and 1 base from J; bases unmatched to any gene: 0. Germline CDR1 SGHND, CDR2 FRSKSL. CDR3: CASSLDRGNNQAPLF. The CDR3 bases that were read are TGTGCCAGCAGTTTAGACAGGGGGAACAACCAGGCTCCGCTT.

This clone showed up just once. At one end, the junction sequence differs from germline, possibly due to a read error. The genes are named according to mouse. The sequenced CDR3 bases are TGTGCCAGCGGTGATGGAGGGGAAGGCAACCAGGCTCCGCTT. Translation gives CASGDGGEGNQAPL. The whole CDR3 protein reads CASGDGGEGNQAPLF. The chain has TRBV13-1 and TRBJ1-5; D might be TRBD1 (5 bases). With the read ending 1 residue before the CDR3 end, the germline J gene is used to fill in that end. This CDR3 has 15 residues. From germline, CDR1 is NSHNY and CDR2 SYGAGN.

Only one count was recorded for this clone. The gene names given are mouse names. The CDR3 end falls 1 residue outside the read, so it is completed with the germline J gene. The V call is TRBV13-2, the J call TRBJ2-4; TRBD2 matches 7 bases. The CDR3 runs 14 residues. Germline CDR1 and CDR2: NNHNN and SYGAGS (reference sequence). V shed 5 bases and J 0 bases; nucleotides not matched to a gene: 3. Incomplete CDR3 DNA: TGTGCCAGCGGCCCCTGGGGGAGTCAAAACACCTTGTAC. Translating gives CASGPWGSQNTLY. In full, the CDR3 reads CASGPWGSQNTLYF.

In this sample, this clone turned up once. Mouse gene names apply. The read finishes 1 residue shy of the CDR3 end, and the germline J gene is used to complete it. V usage is TRBV13-2 and J usage is TRBJ2-5, with D hard to call. Germline V CDR1 and CDR2: NNHNN, SYGAGS (reference sequence). The CDR3 covers 15 residues. V dropped 3 bases and J dropped 0 bases, with 11 bases sitting between them. The CDR3 spells CASGADIINQDTQYF. CDR3 bases read: TGTGCCAGCGGTGCCGACATAATTAACCAAGACACCCAGTAC.

In its sample, this clone was seen a few times. Mouse gene names apply. The covered CDR3 bases are TGTGCCAGCAGTCTGCATAGGAATGAACAGTAC. It is translated as CASSLHRNEQY. The entire CDR3 reads CASSLHRNEQYF. This chain connects TRBV26 to TRBJ2-7; D unresolved. Sequencing ends 1 residue short of the CDR3 end; the germline J gene provides the rest. The germline V gene has CDR1 KGHPV and CDR2 FQNQEV (reference sequence). The CDR3 sequence is 12 residues long. Trimming shortened V by 2 bases and J by 5 bases, and 7 bases separated the two germline ends.

This clone was seen a handful of times. Gene names are mouse gene names. The CDR3 end is not reached by the read, which stops 1 residue before it; the germline J gene fills it in. This chain uses TRBV13-2 with TRBJ1-3; D is unclear. CDR1 is NNHNN, CDR2 SYGAGS, per germline (reference sequence). The CDR3 is 15 amino acids. Trimming cost V 0 bases and J 0 bases, with 7 bases left between them. The covered CDR3 bases are TGTGCCAGCGGTGATGCTTTGCATTCTGGAAATACGCTCTAT. Its translation: CASGDALHSGNTLY. The full-length CDR3 reads as CASGDALHSGNTLYF.

This clone has more than one count but fewer than ten. Mouse germline and gene names are used. The missing CDR3 end, 1 residue past where the read stops, is filled in from the germline J gene. The chain links TRBV31 to TRBJ2-7; 8 nucleotides align to TRBD2. In germline, CDR1 is GKSSPN, CDR2 SITVG. V trimming: 0 bases; J trimming: 7 bases; junction bases outside the gene matches: 5. CDR3 length equals 13 residues. Partial CDR3 DNA: TGTGCCTGGAGTCTAGGGGGGGGGCCGGAACAGTAC. Residues: CAWSLGGGPEQY. The whole CDR3 is CAWSLGGGPEQYF.

In the case of this clone: Germline and genes: mouse. The read terminates 1 residue ahead of where the CDR3 ends, so the germline J gene completes it. The chain combines TRBV1 with TRBJ2-7, with a weak D call TRBD1 (6 bases). Per the germline V gene, CDR1 is NSQYPW and CDR2 is LRSPGD (reference sequence). This CDR3 has 13 amino acids. V gave up 2 bases and J gave up 5 bases, with 10 bases separating them. Here the CDR3 reads CTCSAQGKDEQYF. The part of the CDR3 DNA that was read is TGCACCTGCAGTGCACAGGGGAAGGATGAACAGTAC.

About this clone: The genes and germline here are from mouse. Coverage ceases 1 residue before the CDR3 finishes, and the germline J gene fills in the end. This rearrangement joins TRBV4 to TRBJ1-4, with 9 bases aligning to TRBD1. Germline V gives CDR1 LGHDT, CDR2 YNNKQL (reference sequence). The CDR3 totals 14 residues. After removal of 6 bases from V and 7 bases from J, the junction contained 6 bases not matched to a gene. This CDR3 is CASSPGTGIERLFF. Incomplete CDR3 DNA: TGTGCCAGCAGTCCCGGGACAGGGATCGAAAGATTATTT. The complete variable domain, with remaining parts taken from reference TRBV4 and TRBJ1-4, reads ETAVFQTPNYHVTQVGNEVSFNCKQTLGHDTMYWYKQDSKKLLKIMFSYNNKQLIVNETVPRRFSPQSSDKAHLNLRIKSVEPEDSAVYLCASSPGTGIERLFFGHGTKLSVL.

A note on this clone: The gene names given are mouse names. The sequenced part of the CDR3 DNA is TGTGCCAGCAGTTCGGGACTGGGGTCAGAAACGCTGTAT. Translation gives CASSSGLGSETLY. The whole CDR3 sequence reads CASSSGLGSETLYF. This chain uses TRBV19 with TRBJ2-3, with 10 bases aligning to TRBD2. The read terminates 1 residue ahead of where the CDR3 ends, so the germline J gene completes it. The J segment lost 4 bases and the V segment lost 4 bases, leaving 3 bases of the junction unmatched. Germline CDR1 is FNHDT and CDR2 is SITEND (reference sequence). This CDR3 has 14 residues.

To note about this clone: Germline and genes here are mouse. The CDR3 end falls 1 residue outside the read, so it is completed with the germline J gene. V and J are TRBV2 and TRBJ1-3, with TRBD1 matching over 8 bases. Germline V gene sequence: CDR1 LGHNA, CDR2 YSYQKL. The CDR3 sequence is 15 residues long. V was clipped by 1 base and J by 2 bases; unmatched bases: 1. Partial CDR3 DNA: TGTGCCAGCAGCCAAGGGACAGGGACTGGAAATACGCTCTAT. It encodes CASSQGTGTGNTLY. Given in full, the CDR3 is CASSQGTGTGNTLYF.

Regarding this clone: The gene names here belong to mouse. The missing CDR3 end, 1 residue past where the read stops, is filled in from the germline J gene. Other DNA sequences in the same sample also yield this CDR3. V is TRBV5 and J is TRBJ2-1; 9 nucleotides agree with TRBD2. V trimming: 0 bases; J trimming: 3 bases; junction bases outside the gene matches: 0. Per the germline V gene, CDR1 is LGHNA and CDR2 is YNLKQL (reference sequence). The CDR3 loop spans 15 amino acids. The CDR3 loop reads CASSQDWGGYAEQFF. The CDR3 DNA, read in part, is TGTGCCAGCAGCCAAGACTGGGGGGGCTATGCTGAGCAGTTC.